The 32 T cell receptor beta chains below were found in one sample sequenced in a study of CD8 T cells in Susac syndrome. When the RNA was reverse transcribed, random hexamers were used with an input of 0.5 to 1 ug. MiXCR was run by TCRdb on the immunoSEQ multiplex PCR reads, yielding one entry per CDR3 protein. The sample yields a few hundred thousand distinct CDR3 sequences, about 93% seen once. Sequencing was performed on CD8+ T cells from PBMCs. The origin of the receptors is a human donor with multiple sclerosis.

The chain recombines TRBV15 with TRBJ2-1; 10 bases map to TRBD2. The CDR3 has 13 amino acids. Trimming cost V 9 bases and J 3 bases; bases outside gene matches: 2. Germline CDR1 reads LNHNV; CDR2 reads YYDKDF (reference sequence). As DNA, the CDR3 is TGTGCCACTCGGACTAGCGGCTACAATGAGCAGTTCTTC. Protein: CATRTSGYNEQFF.

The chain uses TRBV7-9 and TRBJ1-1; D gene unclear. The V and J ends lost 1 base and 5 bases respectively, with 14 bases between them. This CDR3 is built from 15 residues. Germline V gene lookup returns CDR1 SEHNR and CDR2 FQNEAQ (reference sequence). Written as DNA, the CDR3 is TGTGCCAGCAGCTTAGGGATCCGATCGGGGACTGAAGCTTTCTTT. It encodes CASSLGIRSGTEAFF.

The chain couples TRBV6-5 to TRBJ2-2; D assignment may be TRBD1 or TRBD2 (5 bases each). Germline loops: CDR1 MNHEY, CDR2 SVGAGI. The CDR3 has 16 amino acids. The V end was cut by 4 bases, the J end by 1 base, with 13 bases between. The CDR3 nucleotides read TGTGCCAGCAGTTTCGGACAAGGAGGGAACACCGGGGAGCTGTTTTTT. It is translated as CASSFGQGGNTGELFF.

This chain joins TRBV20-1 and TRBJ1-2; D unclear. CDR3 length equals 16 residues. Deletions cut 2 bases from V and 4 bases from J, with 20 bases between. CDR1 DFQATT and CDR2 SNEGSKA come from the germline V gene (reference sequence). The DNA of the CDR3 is TGCAGTGCTAGATCGGAATGGTTGGACCGAGTCTATGGCTACACCTTC. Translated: CSARSEWLDRVYGYTF.

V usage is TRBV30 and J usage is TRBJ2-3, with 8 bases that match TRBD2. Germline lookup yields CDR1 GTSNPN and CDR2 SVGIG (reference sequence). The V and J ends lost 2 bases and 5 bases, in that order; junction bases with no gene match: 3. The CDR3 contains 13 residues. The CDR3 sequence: CAWSLTSVDTQYF. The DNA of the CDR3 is TGTGCCTGGAGTTTGACTAGCGTAGATACGCAGTATTTT.

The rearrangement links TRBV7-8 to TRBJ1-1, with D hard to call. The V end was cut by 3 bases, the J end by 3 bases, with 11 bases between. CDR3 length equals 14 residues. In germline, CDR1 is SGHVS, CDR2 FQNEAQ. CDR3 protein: CASSFGLGDTEAFF. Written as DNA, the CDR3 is TGTGCCAGCAGCTTTGGGTTGGGCGACACTGAAGCTTTCTTT. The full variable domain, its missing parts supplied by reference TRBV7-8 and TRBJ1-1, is GAGVSQSPRYKVAKRGQDVALRCDPISGHVSLFWYQQALGQGPEFLTYFQNEAQLDKSGLPSDRFFAERPEGSVSTLKIQRTQQEDSAVYLCASSFGLGDTEAFFGQGTRLTVV.

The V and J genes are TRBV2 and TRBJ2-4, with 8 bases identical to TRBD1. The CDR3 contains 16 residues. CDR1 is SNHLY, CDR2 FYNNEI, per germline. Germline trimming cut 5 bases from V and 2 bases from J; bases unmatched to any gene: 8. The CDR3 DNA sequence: TGTGCCAGCAGTTCCGGACAGGGAGGAACCAAAAACATTCAGTACTTC. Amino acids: CASSSGQGGTKNIQYF.

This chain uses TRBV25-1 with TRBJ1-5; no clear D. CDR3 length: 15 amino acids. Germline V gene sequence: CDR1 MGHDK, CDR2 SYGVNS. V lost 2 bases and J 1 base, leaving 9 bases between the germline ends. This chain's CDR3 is CASSEGSLSNQPQHF. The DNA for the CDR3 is TGTGCCAGCAGTGAAGGAAGCTTAAGCAATCAGCCCCAGCATTTT.

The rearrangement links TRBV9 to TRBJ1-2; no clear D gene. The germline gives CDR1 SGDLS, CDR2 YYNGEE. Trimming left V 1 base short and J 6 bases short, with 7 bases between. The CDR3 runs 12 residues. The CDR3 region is CASSVPGDGYTF. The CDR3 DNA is TGTGCCAGCAGCGTACCCGGGGATGGCTACACCTTC.

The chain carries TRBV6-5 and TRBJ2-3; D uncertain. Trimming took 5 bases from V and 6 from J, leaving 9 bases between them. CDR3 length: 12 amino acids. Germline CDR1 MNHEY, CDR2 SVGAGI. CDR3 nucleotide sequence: TGTGCCAGCAGTCGTGATCGGGATACGCAGTATTTT. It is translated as CASSRDRDTQYF.

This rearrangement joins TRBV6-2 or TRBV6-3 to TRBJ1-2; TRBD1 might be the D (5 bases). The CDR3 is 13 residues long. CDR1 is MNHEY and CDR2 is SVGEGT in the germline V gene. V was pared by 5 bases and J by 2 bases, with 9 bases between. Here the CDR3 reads CASSRPGNYGYTF. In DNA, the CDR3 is TGTGCCAGCAGTCGCCCAGGGAACTATGGCTACACCTTC.

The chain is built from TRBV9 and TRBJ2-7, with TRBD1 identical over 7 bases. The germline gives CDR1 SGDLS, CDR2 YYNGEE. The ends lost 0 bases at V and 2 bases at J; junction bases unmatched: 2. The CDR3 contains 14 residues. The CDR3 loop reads CASSVEGQPYEQYF. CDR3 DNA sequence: TGTGCCAGCAGCGTAGAGGGACAGCCCTACGAGCAGTACTTC.

CDR3 sequence (DNA): TGTGCCAGTAGTCCCCGGGACGTCAAGGCACGGACCCAGTACTTC. It is translated as CASSPRDVKARTQYF. This sequence joins TRBV19 and TRBJ2-5; D may correspond to TRBD1 or TRBD2 (5 bases each). There are 15 residues in the CDR3. Germline lookup yields CDR1 LNHDA and CDR2 SQIVND (reference sequence). The V and J ends lost 5 bases and 7 bases respectively, with 20 bases between them.

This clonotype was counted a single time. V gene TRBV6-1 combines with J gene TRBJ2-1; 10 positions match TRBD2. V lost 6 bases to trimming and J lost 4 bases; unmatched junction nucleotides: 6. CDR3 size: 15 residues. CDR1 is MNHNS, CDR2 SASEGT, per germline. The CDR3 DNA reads TGTGCCAGCAGCACGGAAGCGGGAGGGTACAATGAGCAGTTCTTC. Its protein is CASSTEAGGYNEQFF.

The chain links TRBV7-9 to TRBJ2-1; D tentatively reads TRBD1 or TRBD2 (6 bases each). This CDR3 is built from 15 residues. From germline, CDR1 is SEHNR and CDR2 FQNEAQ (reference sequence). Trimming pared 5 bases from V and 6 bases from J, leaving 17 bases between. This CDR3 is CASSTRGGQSNEQFF. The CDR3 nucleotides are TGTGCCAGCAGCACCAGAGGGGGGCAGTCCAATGAGCAGTTCTTC.

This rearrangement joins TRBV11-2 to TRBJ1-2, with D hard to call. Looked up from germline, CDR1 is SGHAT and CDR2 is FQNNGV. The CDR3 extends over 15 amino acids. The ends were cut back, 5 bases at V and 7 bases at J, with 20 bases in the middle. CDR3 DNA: TGTGCCAGCAGCCTATTTAACTCCGCCGAGGGTGGCTACACCTTC. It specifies CASSLFNSAEGGYTF.

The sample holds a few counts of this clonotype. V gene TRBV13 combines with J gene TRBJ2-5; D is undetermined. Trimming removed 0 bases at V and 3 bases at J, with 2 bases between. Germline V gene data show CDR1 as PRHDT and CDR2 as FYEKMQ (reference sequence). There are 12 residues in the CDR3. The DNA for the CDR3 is TGTGCCAGCAGCTTAGGTAAAGAGACCCAGTACTTC. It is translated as CASSLGKETQYF. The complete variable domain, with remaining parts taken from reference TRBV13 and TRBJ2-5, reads AAGVIQSPRHLIKEKRETATLKCYPIPRHDTVYWYQQGPGQDPQFLISFYEKMQSDKGSIPDRFSAQQFSDYHSELNMSSLELGDSALYFCASSLGKETQYFGPGTRLLVL.

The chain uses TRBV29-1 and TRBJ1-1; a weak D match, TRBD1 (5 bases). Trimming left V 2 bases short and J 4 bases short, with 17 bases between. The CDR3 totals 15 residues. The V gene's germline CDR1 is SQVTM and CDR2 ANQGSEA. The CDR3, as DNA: TGCAGCGTTGAACACGGGGCAGCGGCGGGCACTGAAGCTTTCTTT. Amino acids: CSVEHGAAAGTEAFF. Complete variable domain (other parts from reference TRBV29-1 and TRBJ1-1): SAVISQKPSRDICQRGTSLTIQCQVDSQVTMMFWYRQQPGQSLTLIATANQGSEATYESGFVIDKFPISRPNLTFSTLTVSNMSPEDSSIYLCSVEHGAAAGTEAFFGQGTRLTVV.

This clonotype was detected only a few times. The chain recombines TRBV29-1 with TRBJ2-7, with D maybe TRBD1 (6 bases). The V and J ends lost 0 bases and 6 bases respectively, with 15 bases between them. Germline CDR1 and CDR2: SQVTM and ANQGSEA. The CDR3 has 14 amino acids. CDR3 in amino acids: CSVEDTILGAEQYF. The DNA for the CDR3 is TGCAGCGTTGAAGATACCATTCTGGGGGCCGAGCAGTACTTC.

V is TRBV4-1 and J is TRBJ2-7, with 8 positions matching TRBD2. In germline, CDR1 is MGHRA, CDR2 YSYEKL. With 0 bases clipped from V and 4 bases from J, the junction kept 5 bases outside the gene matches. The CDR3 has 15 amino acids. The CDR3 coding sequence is TGCGCCAGCAGCCAAGATACAGCGGGAGTGTACGAGCAGTACTTC. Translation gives CASSQDTAGVYEQYF.

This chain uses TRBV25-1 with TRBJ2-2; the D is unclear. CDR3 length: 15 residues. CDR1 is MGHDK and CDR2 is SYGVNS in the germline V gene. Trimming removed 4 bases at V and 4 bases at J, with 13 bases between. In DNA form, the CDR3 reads TGTGCCAGCAGTGCCCTTTCAGAGGTCACCGGGGAGCTGTTTTTT. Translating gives CASSALSEVTGELFF.

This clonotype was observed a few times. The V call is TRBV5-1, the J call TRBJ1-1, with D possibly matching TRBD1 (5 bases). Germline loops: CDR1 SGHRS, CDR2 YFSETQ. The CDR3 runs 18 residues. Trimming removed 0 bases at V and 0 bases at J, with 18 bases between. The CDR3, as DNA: TGCGCCAGCAGCTTGGAAGCGGGGGGTATCGGAATGAACACTGAAGCTTTCTTT. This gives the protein CASSLEAGGIGMNTEAFF.

The CDR3 sequence: CAWSVLGESSYNEQFF. CDR3 nucleotide sequence: TGTGCCTGGAGTGTACTAGGGGAAAGCTCCTACAATGAGCAGTTCTTC. The J gene is TRBJ2-1, the V gene TRBV30; D may be TRBD1 or TRBD2 (5 bases each). Germline CDR1 and CDR2: GTSNPN and SVGIG (reference sequence). The V end lost 0 bases, the J end lost 0 bases, and 12 bases lay between the germline ends. This CDR3 has 16 residues.

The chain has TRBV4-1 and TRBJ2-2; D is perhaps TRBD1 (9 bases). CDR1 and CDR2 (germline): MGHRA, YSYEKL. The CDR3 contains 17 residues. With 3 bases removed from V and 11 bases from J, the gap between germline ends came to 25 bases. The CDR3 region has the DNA TGCGCCAGCAGCCATCCCCGGGGGGGGACAGGGTCGACTGAGCTGTTTTTT. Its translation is CASSHPRGGTGSTELFF.

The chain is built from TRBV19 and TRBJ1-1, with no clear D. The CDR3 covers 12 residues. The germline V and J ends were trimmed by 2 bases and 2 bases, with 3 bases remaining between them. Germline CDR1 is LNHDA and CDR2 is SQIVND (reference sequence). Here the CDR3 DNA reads TGTGCCAGTAGTATATTCAACACTGAAGCTTTCTTT. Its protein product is CASSIFNTEAFF.

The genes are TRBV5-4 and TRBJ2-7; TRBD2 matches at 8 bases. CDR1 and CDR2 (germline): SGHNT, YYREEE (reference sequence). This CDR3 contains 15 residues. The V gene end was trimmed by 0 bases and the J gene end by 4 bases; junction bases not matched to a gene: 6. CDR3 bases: TGTGCCAGCAGCTTGGGGCGGGAGGCCCTATACGAGCAGTACTTC. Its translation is CASSLGREALYEQYF. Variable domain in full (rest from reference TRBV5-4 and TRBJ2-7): ETGVTQSPTHLIKTRGQQVTLRCSSQSGHNTVSWYQQALGQGPQFIFQYYREEENGRGNFPPRFSGLQFPNYSSELNVNALELDDSALYLCASSLGREALYEQYFGPGTRLTVT.

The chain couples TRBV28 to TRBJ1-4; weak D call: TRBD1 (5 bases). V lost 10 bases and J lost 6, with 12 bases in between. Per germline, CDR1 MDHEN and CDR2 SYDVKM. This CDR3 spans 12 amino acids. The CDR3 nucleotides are TGTGCCACCGCTCAAGGGGATGAAAAACTGTTTTTT. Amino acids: CATAQGDEKLFF.

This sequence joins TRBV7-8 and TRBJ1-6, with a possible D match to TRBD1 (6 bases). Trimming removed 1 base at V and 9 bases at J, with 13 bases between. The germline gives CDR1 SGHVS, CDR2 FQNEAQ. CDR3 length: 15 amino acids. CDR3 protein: CASSLEGQGFSPLHF. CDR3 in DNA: TGTGCCAGCAGCTTAGAGGGTCAGGGGTTTTCACCCCTCCACTTT.

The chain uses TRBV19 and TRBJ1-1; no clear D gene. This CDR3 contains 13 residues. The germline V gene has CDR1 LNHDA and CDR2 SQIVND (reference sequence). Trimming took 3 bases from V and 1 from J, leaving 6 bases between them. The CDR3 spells CASSMSGNTEAFF. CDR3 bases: TGTGCCAGTAGTATGTCGGGGAACACTGAAGCTTTCTTT.

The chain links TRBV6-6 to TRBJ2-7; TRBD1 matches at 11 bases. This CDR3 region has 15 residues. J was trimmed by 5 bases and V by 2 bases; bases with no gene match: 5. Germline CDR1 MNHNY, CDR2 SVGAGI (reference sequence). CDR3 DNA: TGTGCCAGCAGTTACCTTGGGACAGGGGGGGACGAGCAGTACTTC. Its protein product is CASSYLGTGGDEQYF.

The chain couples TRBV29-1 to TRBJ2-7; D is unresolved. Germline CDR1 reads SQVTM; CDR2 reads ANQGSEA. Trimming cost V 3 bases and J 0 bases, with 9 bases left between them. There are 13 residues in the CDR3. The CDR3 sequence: CSVENSYSYEQYF. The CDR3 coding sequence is TGCAGCGTTGAGAACAGCTACTCCTACGAGCAGTACTTC.

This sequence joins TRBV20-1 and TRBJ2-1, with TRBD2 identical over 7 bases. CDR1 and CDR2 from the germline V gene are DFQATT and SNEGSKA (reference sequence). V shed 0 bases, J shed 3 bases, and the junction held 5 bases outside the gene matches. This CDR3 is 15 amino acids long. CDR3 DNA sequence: TGCAGTGCTAGAGATTTTGGGGGGGTCTACAATGAGCAGTTCTTC. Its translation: CSARDFGGVYNEQFF.